This T cell receptor (beta chain) was documented in a study of control samples from healthy donors and cancer patients. Method: immunoSEQ multiplex PCR; TCRdb's copy keeps in-frame clones and lacks some. Of 100,000 to 150,000 clones in the sample, around 92% were seen once. The count of this clone is one. Germline V gene lookup returns CDR1 LGHDT and CDR2 YNNKEL (reference sequence). This CDR3 contains 13 residues. The V end lost 4 bases, the J end lost 6 bases, and 9 bases lay between the germline ends. The source is a woman aged 45-59 years in good health. V usage is TRBV3-1 (or the pseudogene TRBV3-2) and J usage is TRBJ2-2; D gene unclear. The specimen was blood. CDR3 in DNA: TGTGCCAGCAGCCGACGGTACGCCGGGGAGCTGTTTTTT. As protein: CASSRRYAGELFF.